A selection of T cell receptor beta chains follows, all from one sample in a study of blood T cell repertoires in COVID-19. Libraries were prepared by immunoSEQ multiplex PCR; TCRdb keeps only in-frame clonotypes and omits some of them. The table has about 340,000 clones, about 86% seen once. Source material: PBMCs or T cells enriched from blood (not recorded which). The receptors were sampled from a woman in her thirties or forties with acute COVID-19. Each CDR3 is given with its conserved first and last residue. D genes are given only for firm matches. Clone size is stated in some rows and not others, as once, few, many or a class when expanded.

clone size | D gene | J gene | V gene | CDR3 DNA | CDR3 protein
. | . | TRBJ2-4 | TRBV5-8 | TGTGCCAGCAGCTTGGAAGGCCAGGGGAAAAACATTCAGTACTTC | CASSLEGQGKNIQYF
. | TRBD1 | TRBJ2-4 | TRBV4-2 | TGTGCCAGCAGCCAAGCGTCTAGGGGGCGTATAGCCAAAAACATTCAGTACTTC | CASSQASRGRIAKNIQYF
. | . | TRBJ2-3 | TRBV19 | TGTGCCAGTAGTGAACAGGAAGGGACAGATACGCAGTATTTT | CASSEQEGTDTQYF
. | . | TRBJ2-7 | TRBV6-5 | TGTGCCAGCAACTCTTGGACAAACGAGCAGTACTTC | CASNSWTNEQYF
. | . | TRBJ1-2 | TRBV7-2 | TGTGCCAGCAGCTCTAGCCCCCTCCGCGGCTACACCTTC | CASSSSPLRGYTF
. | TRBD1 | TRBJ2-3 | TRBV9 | TGTGCCAGCAGCGTGGGACAGGGGAGCACAGATACGCAGTATTTT | CASSVGQGSTDTQYF
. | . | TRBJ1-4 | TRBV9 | TGTGCCAGCAGCGTAGGGGCAGCTTTTACTAATGAAAAACTGTTTTTT | CASSVGAAFTNEKLFF
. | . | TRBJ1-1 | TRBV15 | TGTGCCACCAGCAGAGGGATCGGAGGCACTGAAGCTTTCTTT | CATSRGIGGTEAFF
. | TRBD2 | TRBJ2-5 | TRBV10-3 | TGTGCCATCAGTGACTCTAGCGGGAAGGGCAGGGCGGAGACCCAGTACTTC | CAISDSSGKGRAETQYF
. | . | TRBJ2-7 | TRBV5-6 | TGTGCCAGCAGCGGAGACACAGGAGGGAAATTATACGAGCAGTACTTC | CASSGDTGGKLYEQYF
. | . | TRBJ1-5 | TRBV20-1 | TGCAGTGCTAGTGAGACAGAGCATAGCAATCAGCCCCAGCATTTT | CSASETEHSNQPQHF
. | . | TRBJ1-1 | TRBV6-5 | TGTGCCAGCGGGGAGAGGGTCACTGAAGCTTTCTTT | CASGERVTEAFF
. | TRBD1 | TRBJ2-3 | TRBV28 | TGTGCCAGCAGTATACCGCAGGGGGCACCTAAGGGGTATACGCAGTATTTT | CASSIPQGAPKGYTQYF
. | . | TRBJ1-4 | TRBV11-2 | TGTGCCAGCAGCTTAGGACAGGCAACTAATGAAAAACTGTTTTTT | CASSLGQATNEKLFF
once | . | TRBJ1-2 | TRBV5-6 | TGTGCCAGCAGCTGGGACAACGCGGCCATCTATGGCTACACCTTC | CASSWDNAAIYGYTF
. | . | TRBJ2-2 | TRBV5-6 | TGTGCCAGCAGCTTGGTACTACGGGAGAACACCGGGGAGCTGTTTTTT | CASSLVLRENTGELFF
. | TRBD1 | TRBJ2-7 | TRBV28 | TGTGCCAGCATTGTAGCGGGACAGGGGTCCTACGAGCAGTACTTC | CASIVAGQGSYEQYF
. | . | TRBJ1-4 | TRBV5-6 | TGTGCCAGCAGCGTTTCTACTTCCTGGTCAACTAATGAAAAACTGTTTTTT | CASSVSTSWSTNEKLFF
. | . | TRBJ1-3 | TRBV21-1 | TGTGCCAGCGTCTCTTACTCTGGAAACACCATATATTTT | CASVSYSGNTIYF
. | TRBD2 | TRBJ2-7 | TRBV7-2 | TGTGCCAGCGGGCGGGGGGCCCCCTACGAGCAGTACTTC | CASGRGAPYEQYF
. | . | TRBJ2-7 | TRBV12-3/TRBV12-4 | TGTGCCAGCAGTTTACAGGGCTTCTACGAGCAGTACTTC | CASSLQGFYEQYF
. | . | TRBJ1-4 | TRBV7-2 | TGTGCCAGCAGCTTAGTGCCGAGGGGGAGCGAAAAACTGTTTTTT | CASSLVPRGSEKLFF
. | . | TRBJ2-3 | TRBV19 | TGTGCCAGCAAAGGACTTATCAGCACAGATACGCAGTATTTT | CASKGLISTDTQYF
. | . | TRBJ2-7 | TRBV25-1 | TGTGCCAGCAGGAAGGGGACACCTCCCTACGAGCAGTACTTC | CASRKGTPPYEQYF
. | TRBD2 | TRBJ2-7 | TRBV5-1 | TGCGCCAGCAGCTTGTATAGCGGGAGGCGCAACGAGCAGTACTTC | CASSLYSGRRNEQYF
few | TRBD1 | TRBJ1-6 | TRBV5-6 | TGTGCCAGCAGCATGGGACAGTTTTCACCCCTCCACTTT | CASSMGQFSPLHF
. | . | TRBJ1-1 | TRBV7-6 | TGTGCCAGCAGCTTAGTGGAGGGAGGGAGCACTGAAGCTTTCTTT | CASSLVEGGSTEAFF
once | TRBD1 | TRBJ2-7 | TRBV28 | TGTGCCAGCAGTTTCCCTAGGGGGCTCGAGCAGTACTTC | CASSFPRGLEQYF
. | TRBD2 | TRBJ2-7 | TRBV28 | TGTGCCAGCAGTTTATGGGGACTAGCGGGAGGGTCGGGCTACGAGCAGTACTTC | CASSLWGLAGGSGYEQYF
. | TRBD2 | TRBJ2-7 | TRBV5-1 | TGCGCCAGCAGCCGGCCTCAAGCGGGAGGCTACGAGCAGTACTTC | CASSRPQAGGYEQYF
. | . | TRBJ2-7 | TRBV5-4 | TGTGCCAGCAGCTTGGGGACTACCCTCGCCTACGAGCAGTACTTC | CASSLGTTLAYEQYF
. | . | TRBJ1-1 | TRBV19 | TGTGCCAGTAGTATAGTTAGTTTCACTGAAGCTTTCTTT | CASSIVSFTEAFF
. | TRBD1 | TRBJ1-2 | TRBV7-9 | TGTGCCAGCAGCTTAGCGCGGGCAGGGGGCCGGTATGGCTACACCTTC | CASSLARAGGRYGYTF
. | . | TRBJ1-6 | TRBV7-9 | TGTGCCAGCAGCTTAAAGTCGGATAATTCACCCCTCCACTTT | CASSLKSDNSPLHF
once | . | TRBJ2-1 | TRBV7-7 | TGTGCTAGCACCCCGGGAGAGGGGGCTCCCTACAATGAGCAGTTCTTC | CASTPGEGAPYNEQFF
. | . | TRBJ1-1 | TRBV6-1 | TGTGCCAGCAGTGAACCTCGGGTGGACACTGAAGCTTTCTTT | CASSEPRVDTEAFF
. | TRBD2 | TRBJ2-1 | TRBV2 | TGTGCCAGCGGCTGGGAGGGCCCGAATGAGCAGTTCTTC | CASGWEGPNEQFF
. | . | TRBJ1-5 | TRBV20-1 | TGCAGTGCTAGTAAGGAGCCCAATCAGCCCCAGCATTTT | CSASKEPNQPQHF
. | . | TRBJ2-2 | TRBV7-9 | TGTGCCAGCAGCCGCTACCTTTCGACAGACCTGAACACCGGGGAGCTGTTTTTT | CASSRYLSTDLNTGELFF
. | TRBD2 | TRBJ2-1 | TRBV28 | TGTGCCAGCACCGGGGCGACGGGACTAGCGGGAGAGAATGAGCAGTTCTTC | CASTGATGLAGENEQFF
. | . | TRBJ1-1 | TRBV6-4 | TGTGCCAGCAGTGACTCCCACTACGGCGGGGGCGCAGGCACTGAAGCTTTCTTT | CASSDSHYGGGAGTEAFF
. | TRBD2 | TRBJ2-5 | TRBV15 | TGTGCCACCAGCAGAGATCGGACTAGCGGGGGGGCCTACCGAGAGACCCAGTACTTC | CATSRDRTSGGAYRETQYF
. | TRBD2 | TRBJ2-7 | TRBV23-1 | TGCGCCAGCAGTCGAAGCGGGAGAGGGGAGCAGTACTTC | CASSRSGRGEQYF
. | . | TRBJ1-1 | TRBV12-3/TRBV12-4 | TGTGCCAGCACCACCGGGCAGGGAGGCTTCTTT | CASTTGQGGFF
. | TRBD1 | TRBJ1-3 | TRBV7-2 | TGTGCCAGCAGCTTCGGACAGGGGGACACCATATATTTT | CASSFGQGDTIYF
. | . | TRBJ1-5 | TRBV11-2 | TGTGCCAGCAGCCCAAGTACATTCCAGCCCCAGCATTTT | CASSPSTFQPQHF
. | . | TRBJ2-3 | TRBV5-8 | TGTGCCAGCAGCTTCTCCCGGGATACGCAGTATTTT | CASSFSRDTQYF
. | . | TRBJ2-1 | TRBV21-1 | TGTGCCAGCAGTTTGGGGTCCTTTGTCAGGGGGCAGTTCTTC | CASSLGSFVRGQFF
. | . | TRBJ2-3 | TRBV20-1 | TGCAGTGCTAGTTGGCAGGGCACAGATACGCAGTATTTT | CSASWQGTDTQYF
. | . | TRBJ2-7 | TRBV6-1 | TGTGCCAGCAGTGAAGAATTTCCCCTCGACGAGCAGTACTTC | CASSEEFPLDEQYF